The present T cell receptor beta chain was sequenced within a study of cytomegalovirus exposure and HLA in healthy donors. Overall study findings and caveats: TCR beta chains numbering under 200 were designated cytomegalovirus-associated. Later, TCR association rates were found to vary by HLA locus, highest for DRB1 and lowest for HLA-C.

Germline V lookup: CDR1 MDHEN, CDR2 SYDVKM. Trimming took 3 bases from V and 2 from J, leaving 10 bases between them. CDR3 length equals 14 residues. The study ran its PCR with 60 Vbeta and 13 Jbeta primers. Clones were read by immunoSEQ multiplex PCR, and TCRdb kept only the in-frame ones, dropping some. This sample has 90,000 to 130,000 clones, with roughly 85% found just once. On this clone itself: What it binds is not known.

V and J are TRBV28 and TRBJ2-5; TRBD1 is a possible D gene (5 bases). This TCR derives from a man aged 25-45 years in good health and CMV-seropositive. The material sequenced was PBMCs. CDR3 loop: CASSLLQGQETQYF. The DNA of the CDR3 is TGTGCCAGCAGTTTGCTTCAGGGTCAAGAGACCCAGTACTTC.